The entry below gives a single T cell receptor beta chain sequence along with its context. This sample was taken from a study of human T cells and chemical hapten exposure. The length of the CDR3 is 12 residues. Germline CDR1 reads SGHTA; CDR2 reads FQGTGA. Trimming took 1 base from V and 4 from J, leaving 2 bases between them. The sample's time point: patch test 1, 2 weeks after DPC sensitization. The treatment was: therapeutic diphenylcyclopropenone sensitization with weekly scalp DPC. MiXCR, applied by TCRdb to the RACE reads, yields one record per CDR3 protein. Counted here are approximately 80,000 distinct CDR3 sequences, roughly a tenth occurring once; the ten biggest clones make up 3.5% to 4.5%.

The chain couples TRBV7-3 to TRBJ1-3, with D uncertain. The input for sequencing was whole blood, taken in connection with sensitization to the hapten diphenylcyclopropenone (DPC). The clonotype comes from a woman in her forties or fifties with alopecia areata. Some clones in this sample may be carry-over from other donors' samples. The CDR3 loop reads CASSLKGNTIYF. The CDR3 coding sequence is TGTGCCAGCAGCTTAAAAGGAAACACCATATATTTT.